The present T cell receptor beta chain was sequenced within a study of T cell changes during pregnancy in multiple sclerosis. Assay: immunoSEQ multiplex PCR; the TCRdb copy retains only in-frame clones and omits some. The repertoire holds around 110,000 clones, with about 90% as singletons. The CDR3 has 16 residues. V was clipped by 4 bases and J by 0 bases; unmatched bases: 4. Germline CDR1 LGHNT, CDR2 FRNRAP. The sample was peripheral blood, taken in the third trimester of pregnancy. The V gene is TRBV12-5, the J gene TRBJ2-1; 9 nucleotides match TRBD1. This TCR was recovered from a female donor with multiple sclerosis, enrolled in a pregnancy study. DNA for the CDR3: TGTGCTAGTGGTTCCTGGGGACAGGGCTCCTACAATGAGCAGTTCTTC. Its protein is CASGSWGQGSYNEQFF.